These 30 T cell receptor beta chains were sequenced from one sample in a study of Graves' ophthalmopathy and Graves' hyperthyroidism. Amplified TCR beta CDR3 regions were obtained using RNA transcripts as template. Amplification began with first-round RT-PCR using HTBI primers, then second-round multiplex PCR was performed. Via MiXCR, TCRdb re-called the multiplex PCR reads, giving one row per CDR3 protein. In the table there are some 750,000 distinct CDR3 sequences, about 44% of which are singletons. The sequenced material came from peripheral blood. These TCRs come from an adult man with Graves' ophthalmopathy.

This chain joins TRBV10-1 and TRBJ2-7, with D perhaps matching TRBD1 (5 bases). The CDR3 runs 15 residues. With 5 bases removed from V and 2 bases from J, the gap between germline ends came to 16 bases. The germline gives CDR1 WNHNN, CDR2 SYGVQD (reference sequence). In DNA, the CDR3 is TGCGCCAGCAGTTTTGTCAGGGTCTCCACCTACGAGCAGTACTTC. It codes for CASSFVRVSTYEQYF.

This chain joins TRBV6-2 or TRBV6-3 and TRBJ1-1; the match to TRBD1 covers 7 bases. Trimming removed 2 bases from V and 11 bases from J; junction bases left unmatched: 5. Germline CDR1 is MNHEY and CDR2 is SVGEGT. The CDR3 spans 12 residues. This CDR3 reads CASSYHEGAAFF. In DNA form, the CDR3 reads TGTGCCAGCAGTTACCACGAGGGGGCCGCTTTCTTT.

The J gene is TRBJ2-7, the V gene TRBV5-5, with TRBD1 matching 10 bases. The CDR3 has 14 residues. The J segment lost 4 bases and the V segment lost 3 bases, leaving 4 bases of the junction unmatched. Germline loops: CDR1 SGHKS, CDR2 YYEKEE (reference sequence). CDR3 protein: CASSYAGQGYEQYF. For the CDR3, the DNA is TGTGCCAGCAGCTACGCGGGACAGGGGTACGAGCAGTACTTC.

This clonotype appeared a few times. V is TRBV5-1 and J is TRBJ1-1; TRBD1 matches at 7 bases. Unmatched junction bases numbered 9, after V lost 4 bases and J lost 3 bases. This CDR3 is 15 amino acids long. CDR1 is SGHRS, CDR2 YFSETQ, per germline. The CDR3 loop reads CASSPETGLDTEAFF. The CDR3 DNA reads TGCGCCAGCAGCCCGGAGACAGGGCTGGACACTGAAGCTTTCTTT.

The J gene is TRBJ2-7, the V gene TRBV29-1; TRBD2 matches 14 bases. Per the germline V gene, CDR1 is SQVTM and CDR2 is ANQGSEA. V shed 1 base and J 4 bases; nucleotides not matched to a gene: 9. This CDR3 region has 17 residues. The CDR3 loop is CSVEVAGLAGGFYEQYF. The CDR3 DNA reads TGCAGCGTTGAAGTGGCAGGACTAGCGGGAGGATTTTACGAGCAGTACTTC.

As regards this clonotype: At one boundary the junction diverges from the germline segment, which might be a read error. This sequence joins TRBV10-3 and TRBJ2-5, with D possibly TRBD2 on 5 matching bases. The germline gives CDR1 ENHRY, CDR2 SYGVKD. The CDR3 covers 14 residues. As DNA, the CDR3 is TGTGCCAGCAGTGACGGGGTAAAGGAAGAGACCCAGTACTTC. Translated: CASSDGVKEETQYF.

The chain has TRBV13 and TRBJ2-7, with TRBD1 matching over 8 bases. The CDR3 sequence is 15 residues long. V dropped 1 base and J dropped 6; count of bases not matched to a gene: 8. Germline CDR1 is PRHDT and CDR2 is FYEKMQ (reference sequence). For the CDR3, the DNA is TGTGCCAGCAGCTTAGCGACAGGGGCGCCGGGCGAGCAGTACTTC. Encoded protein: CASSLATGAPGEQYF.

This clonotype was counted at least ten times. V is TRBV12-3 or TRBV12-4 and J is TRBJ2-5; 8 nucleotides align to TRBD1. V lost 5 bases to trimming and J lost 5 bases; unmatched junction nucleotides: 13. CDR3 length: 16 residues. The CDR3: CASSPRGRGRGETQYF. For the CDR3, the DNA is TGTGCCAGCAGTCCCCGTGGCAGGGGGCGCGGGGAGACCCAGTACTTC.

CDR3 in DNA: TGTGCCAGCAGTTTCACAGGACGAGTGAACACTGAAGCTTTCTTT. Protein: CASSFTGRVNTEAFF. This chain uses TRBV2 with TRBJ1-1; D perhaps matches TRBD1 (5 bases). CDR3 length: 15 residues. V lost 5 bases and J lost 0, with 13 bases in between. Germline lookup yields CDR1 SNHLY and CDR2 FYNNEI.

This clonotype was counted at least ten times. V usage is TRBV7-9 and J usage is TRBJ2-2, with D unresolved. CDR3 length equals 12 residues. Trimming pared 5 bases from V and 6 bases from J, leaving 7 bases between. Germline lookup yields CDR1 SEHNR and CDR2 FQNEAQ (reference sequence). CDR3 sequence: CASSPTSGELFF. The CDR3 nucleotides read TGTGCCAGCAGCCCAACATCCGGGGAGCTGTTTTTT.

As concerns this clonotype: A read error may be the cause here, since a much bigger clone is one base away. The rearrangement uses TRBV2 and TRBJ1-1; D unresolved. The CDR3 has 14 amino acids. Trimming stripped 2 bases from V and 5 bases from J, with 12 bases between. Germline V gene lookup returns CDR1 SNHLY and CDR2 FYNNEI. CDR3 coding DNA: TGTGCCAGCAGTGAAATGGGTTCGAAAACTGAAGCTTTCTTT. Its translation: CASSEMGSKTEAFF.

Notes on this clonotype: One end of the junction is discordant with germline, which a read error may explain. V and J are TRBV7-9 and TRBJ2-2; D assignment may be TRBD1 or TRBD2 (6 bases each). CDR1 is SEHNR and CDR2 is FQNEAQ in the germline V gene (reference sequence). The CDR3 is 14 amino acids. CDR3 coding DNA: TGTGCCAGCAGCTCGCCTCGGGACACCGGGGGGCTGTTTTTT. Translated: CASSSPRDTGGLFF.

This clonotype was counted between two and nine times. This chain joins TRBV9 and TRBJ1-1, with D perhaps matching TRBD1 (6 bases). Germline CDR1 is SGDLS and CDR2 is YYNGEE. Trimming took off 4 bases at V and 3 bases at J, with 19 bases between the two ends. This CDR3 contains 16 residues. CDR3 nucleotide sequence: TGTGCCAGCAGCCCCTCAATCAGGGGCGGGGACACTGAAGCTTTCTTT. Its protein product is CASSPSIRGGDTEAFF.

This clonotype was seen a few times. The chain is built from TRBV9 and TRBJ1-5; 7 nucleotides align to TRBD1. The J segment lost 5 bases and the V segment lost 4 bases, leaving 12 bases of the junction unmatched. Germline CDR1 SGDLS, CDR2 YYNGEE. CDR3 size: 16 residues. CDR3 DNA sequence: TGTGCCAGCAGCCCAGGGGGAGGGGGCAACGATCAGCCCCAGCATTTT. This encodes CASSPGGGGNDQPQHF.

Only a few counts were recorded for this clonotype. The chain has TRBV6-6 and TRBJ1-2; 7 bases fit TRBD1. CDR3 length: 13 residues. CDR1 is MNHNY and CDR2 is SVGAGI in the germline V gene (reference sequence). Germline trimming cut 5 bases from V and 6 bases from J; bases unmatched to any gene: 6. Here the CDR3 reads CASSDRVMDGYTF. As DNA, the CDR3 is TGTGCCAGCAGTGACAGGGTCATGGATGGCTACACCTTC.

This chain links TRBV7-9 with TRBJ2-2; D remains unclear. Deletions cut 5 bases from V and 10 bases from J, with 14 bases between. The CDR3 is made up of 13 amino acids. Germline V gene sequence: CDR1 SEHNR, CDR2 FQNEAQ (reference sequence). CDR3 sequence reads: CASSDELPKELFF. In nucleotides, the CDR3 is TGTGCCAGCAGCGACGAATTACCGAAGGAGCTGTTTTTT.

Concerning this clonotype: The junction differs from germline at one of its ends, possibly a read error. The V call is TRBV10-3, the J call TRBJ1-1, with 7 bases identical to TRBD1. The CDR3 contains 15 residues. Germline assignment: CDR1 ENHRY and CDR2 SYGVKD. DNA for the CDR3: TGTGCCAGCAGTGAAATTCCAGGGGGGAACACTGAAGCTTTCTTT. As protein: CASSEIPGGNTEAFF.

As regards this clonotype: Compared with germline, one end of the junction differs, possibly owing to a read error. The chain has TRBV25-1 and TRBJ2-5; D perhaps matches TRBD1 (6 bases). The CDR3 length is 15 residues. Per the germline V gene, CDR1 is MGHDK and CDR2 is SYGVNS. CDR3 sequence: CASSQTDRFQETQYF. The DNA of the CDR3 is TGCGCCAGCAGCCAAACGGACAGATTCCAAGAGACCCAGTACTTC.

Note on this clonotype: Germline and junction disagree at one end, which may indicate a read error. The chain combines TRBV10-3 with TRBJ1-5; D gene ambiguous. The CDR3 spans 13 residues. Germline-derived CDR1 and CDR2 are ENHRY and SYGVKD. The DNA of the CDR3 is TGTGCCAACAGTGATACCAAAAGTCAGTCCCAGCATTTT. As protein: CANSDTKSQSQHF.

Remarks on this clonotype: A read error may account for a junction end that differs from germline. The rearrangement uses TRBV10-3 and TRBJ2-7, with D tentatively TRBD2 (6 bases). The length of the CDR3 is 13 residues. CDR1 is ENHRY and CDR2 is SYGVKD in the germline V gene. The CDR3 DNA follows: TGTGCCAGCAGTCCGACTAGTTCGACCGAGCAGTACTTC. It yields the protein CASSPTSSTEQYF.

Comment on this clonotype: A clone one base away is much larger, so this may be a read error. The gene calls are TRBV9 and TRBJ1-2; D ambiguous. Trimming cost V 0 bases and J 9 bases, with 6 bases left between them. CDR3 length equals 11 residues. Germline V gene lookup returns CDR1 SGDLS and CDR2 YYNGEE. The CDR3 DNA is TGTGCCAGCAGCGTAGGAGCAAGCTACACCTTC. Translation: CASSVGASYTF.

This clonotype was detected ten times or more. The chain recombines TRBV2 with TRBJ1-2, with D unresolved. CDR3 size: 15 residues. The V end lost 7 bases, the J end lost 7 bases, and 22 bases lay between the germline ends. Germline V gives CDR1 SNHLY, CDR2 FYNNEI. The CDR3: CASNDSPRLFAGYTF. The CDR3, as DNA: TGTGCCAGCAATGATTCCCCGAGGTTGTTTGCTGGCTACACCTTC. Together with reference TRBV2 and TRBJ1-2, the CDR3 gives the full variable domain: EPEVTQTPSHQVTQMGQEVILRCVPISNHLYFYWYRQILGQKVEFLVSFYNNEISEKSEIFDDQFSVERPDGSNFTLKIRSTKLEDSAMYFCASNDSPRLFAGYTFGSGTRLTVV.

This clonotype was counted many times. The chain carries TRBV7-2 and TRBJ1-2; 7 nucleotides align to TRBD1. The V gene's germline CDR1 is SGHTA and CDR2 FQGNSA. With V trimmed by 5 bases and J by 6 bases, 6 bases remained unmatched. The CDR3 is made up of 13 amino acids. The CDR3 nucleotides are TGTGCCAGCAGCGCGACAGGGAGGGATGGCTACACCTTC. It translates to CASSATGRDGYTF. Combining the CDR3 with reference TRBV7-2 and TRBJ1-2 gives the whole variable domain GAGVSQSPSNKVTEKGKDVELRCDPISGHTALYWYRQSLGQGLEFLIYFQGNSAPDKSGLPSDRFSAERTGGSVSTLTIQRTQQEDSAVYLCASSATGRDGYTFGSGTRLTVV.

This clonotype was seen more than once but under ten times. V and J are TRBV19 and TRBJ2-7; weak D call: TRBD1 (6 bases). Deletions cut 3 bases from V and 5 bases from J, with 8 bases between. Germline-derived CDR1 and CDR2 are LNHDA and SQIVND (reference sequence). This CDR3 region has 12 residues. The CDR3 DNA sequence: TGTGCCAGTAGTATTGGGGGCGACGAGCAGTACTTC. This codes for CASSIGGDEQYF.

This clonotype occurred many times. The rearrangement links TRBV29-1 to TRBJ1-1, with D possibly being TRBD1 (6 bases). V lost 5 bases and J 0 bases, leaving 13 bases between the germline ends. CDR3 length: 14 residues. Germline V gene data show CDR1 as SQVTM and CDR2 as ANQGSEA. The CDR3 here is CSVPPRGMNTEAFF. CDR3 coding DNA: TGCAGCGTTCCCCCCAGGGGCATGAACACTGAAGCTTTCTTT.

This clonotype was seen many times. The V call is TRBV7-8, the J call TRBJ1-2, with D hard to call. CDR3 length: 15 amino acids. In germline, CDR1 is SGHVS, CDR2 FQNEAQ. Trimming stripped 0 bases from V and 2 bases from J, with 10 bases between. The CDR3 protein is CASSLARDGNYGYTF. As DNA, the CDR3 is TGTGCCAGCAGCTTAGCGCGAGACGGAAACTATGGCTACACCTTC.

V gene TRBV12-3 or TRBV12-4 combines with J gene TRBJ1-2, with D unclear. Between the trimmed V and J ends, which lost 1 base and 7 bases, there was a span of 10 bases. This CDR3 has 13 amino acids. Here the CDR3 DNA reads TGTGCCAGCAGTTTAGGGGATGAGCGTGGCTACACCTTC. This encodes CASSLGDERGYTF.

The chain recombines TRBV30 with TRBJ1-2; D is unresolved. Trimming pared 4 bases from V and 1 base from J, leaving 10 bases between. In germline, CDR1 is GTSNPN, CDR2 SVGIG (reference sequence). The CDR3 covers 13 residues. The CDR3 DNA reads as TGTGCCTGGACCCTGGATATTAACTATGGCTACACCTTC. Encoded protein: CAWTLDINYGYTF.

This clonotype was detected many times. The chain has TRBV9 and TRBJ2-5; the match to TRBD1 covers 7 bases. Unmatched junction bases numbered 11, after V lost 2 bases and J lost 4 bases. The CDR3 is 16 residues long. CDR1 is SGDLS and CDR2 is YYNGEE in the germline V gene. The CDR3 DNA follows: TGTGCCAGCAGCGTTCGACAGGGTTATCCATCAGAGACCCAGTACTTC. Translating it yields CASSVRQGYPSETQYF.

This clonotype was recorded many times. The rearrangement uses TRBV7-2 and TRBJ1-4; the D gene is possibly TRBD1 (5 bases). CDR1 and CDR2 (germline): SGHTA, FQGNSA. The CDR3 extends over 14 amino acids. Between the trimmed V and J ends, which lost 5 bases and 5 bases, there was a span of 12 bases. DNA for the CDR3: TGTGCCAGCAGCAAGACAGTCACCAATGAAAAACTGTTTTTT. It translates to CASSKTVTNEKLFF.